These T cell receptor beta chains were read from a single sample in a study of OX40 agonist ivuxolimab in advanced cancers. This table comes from immunoSEQ multiplex PCR, and its TCRdb copy is limited to in-frame clones, with some not included. The sample shows under 70,000 clones, 80% to 90% of them seen only once. The specimen comprised CD4+ or CD8+ T cells sorted from blood, sampled in a trial of the OX40 agonist ivuxolimab. These receptors came from an adult with an advanced solid tumor such as melanoma, head and neck, liver or kidney cancer. Both conserved end residues are part of each CDR3. Each record gives: J gene, clone size, V gene, D gene, CDR3 protein, CDR3 DNA. D genes are given only for firm matches. Some rows have no size entry. The others give once, few or many, or a class for an expanded clone.

j_call: TRBJ2-2; clone_size: .; v_call: TRBV6-6; d_call: .; cdr3_aa: CASSWVQTNTGELFF; cdr3_nt: TGTGCCAGCAGTTGGGTACAGACTAACACCGGGGAGCTGTTTTTT
j_call: TRBJ2-1; clone_size: .; v_call: TRBV27; d_call: TRBD2; cdr3_aa: CASSHGLAGGRVYNEQFF; cdr3_nt: TGTGCCAGCAGTCACGGACTAGCGGGAGGCCGGGTCTACAATGAGCAGTTCTTC
j_call: TRBJ2-7; clone_size: .; v_call: TRBV6-5; d_call: .; cdr3_aa: CASSQDSRYEQYF; cdr3_nt: TGTGCCAGCAGTCAGGACTCGCGCTACGAGCAGTACTTC
j_call: TRBJ1-3; clone_size: .; v_call: TRBV11-2; d_call: .; cdr3_aa: CASSLGFTSGNTIYF; cdr3_nt: TGTGCCAGCTCCCTGGGGTTCACCTCTGGAAACACCATATATTTT
j_call: TRBJ1-6; clone_size: once; v_call: TRBV10-3; d_call: TRBD1; cdr3_aa: CAISEFEDRAIGDNSPLHF; cdr3_nt: TGTGCCATCAGTGAGTTTGAAGACAGGGCTATTGGCGATAATTCACCCCTCCACTTT
j_call: TRBJ1-1; clone_size: few; v_call: TRBV15; d_call: .; cdr3_aa: CATSGVLNTEAFF; cdr3_nt: TGTGCCACCAGCGGTGTCTTGAACACTGAAGCTTTCTTT
j_call: TRBJ1-4; clone_size: .; v_call: TRBV19; d_call: .; cdr3_aa: CASSLASNEKLFF; cdr3_nt: TGTGCCAGTAGCCTCGCCTCTAATGAAAAACTGTTTTTT
j_call: TRBJ2-1; clone_size: .; v_call: TRBV27; d_call: TRBD1; cdr3_aa: CASSLAGGRRYNEQFF; cdr3_nt: TGTGCCAGCAGTTTAGCAGGGGGCCGGCGCTACAATGAGCAGTTCTTC
j_call: TRBJ2-7; clone_size: .; v_call: TRBV29-1; d_call: TRBD1; cdr3_aa: CSASGTGMQEQYF; cdr3_nt: TGCAGCGCCTCCGGGACAGGGATGCAAGAGCAGTACTTC
j_call: TRBJ1-1; clone_size: .; v_call: TRBV19; d_call: .; cdr3_aa: CASSLGMELGAFF; cdr3_nt: TGTGCCAGTAGCCTAGGTATGGAGTTGGGAGCTTTCTTT
j_call: TRBJ2-3; clone_size: .; v_call: TRBV27; d_call: TRBD2; cdr3_aa: CASRTGGSTDTQYF; cdr3_nt: TGTGCCAGCAGAACCGGGGGGAGCACAGATACGCAGTATTTT
j_call: TRBJ1-1; clone_size: once; v_call: TRBV30; d_call: .; cdr3_aa: CAWKNTGEAFF; cdr3_nt: TGTGCCTGGAAAAATACGGGGGAGGCTTTCTTT
j_call: TRBJ1-5; clone_size: .; v_call: TRBV7-9; d_call: .; cdr3_aa: CASSQTLGLGRGQPQHF; cdr3_nt: TGTGCCAGCAGCCAAACCCTTGGTTTGGGGCGGGGTCAGCCCCAGCATTTT
j_call: TRBJ1-2; clone_size: .; v_call: TRBV18; d_call: .; cdr3_aa: CASSPNKPRGLGGYTF; cdr3_nt: TGTGCCAGCTCACCTAACAAACCCAGGGGTTTGGGTGGCTACACCTTC
j_call: TRBJ2-3; clone_size: .; v_call: TRBV19; d_call: .; cdr3_aa: CASSSTGGTTDTQYF; cdr3_nt: TGTGCCAGTAGTTCGACAGGCGGAACCACAGATACGCAGTATTTT
j_call: TRBJ1-5; clone_size: .; v_call: TRBV30; d_call: .; cdr3_aa: CAWSVTGIGQPQHF; cdr3_nt: TGTGCCTGGAGTGTTACAGGGATCGGACAGCCCCAGCATTTT
j_call: TRBJ2-3; clone_size: .; v_call: TRBV5-5; d_call: TRBD2; cdr3_aa: CASRTRLAGGPGTDTQYF; cdr3_nt: TGTGCCAGCAGAACCCGACTAGCGGGAGGGCCCGGCACAGATACGCAGTATTTT
j_call: TRBJ1-6; clone_size: .; v_call: TRBV27; d_call: .; cdr3_aa: CASSLAGDSPLHF; cdr3_nt: TGTGCCAGCAGTCTGGCGGGGGATTCACCCCTCCACTTT
j_call: TRBJ2-1; clone_size: .; v_call: TRBV4-2; d_call: TRBD2; cdr3_aa: CASSPGLALYNEQFF; cdr3_nt: TGTGCCAGCAGCCCTGGACTAGCGCTTTACAATGAGCAGTTCTTC
j_call: TRBJ2-7; clone_size: .; v_call: TRBV7-9; d_call: .; cdr3_aa: CASSLEGRPYEQYF; cdr3_nt: TGTGCCAGCAGCTTAGAGGGTCGTCCCTACGAGCAGTACTTC
j_call: TRBJ2-7; clone_size: .; v_call: TRBV29-1; d_call: .; cdr3_aa: CSVGTDGNEQYF; cdr3_nt: TGCAGCGTTGGGACGGATGGGAACGAGCAGTACTTC
j_call: TRBJ2-3; clone_size: .; v_call: TRBV19; d_call: .; cdr3_aa: CASSSAFGDTQYF; cdr3_nt: TGTGCCAGTAGCAGCGCTTTCGGAGATACGCAGTATTTT
j_call: TRBJ2-2; clone_size: .; v_call: TRBV11-2; d_call: TRBD2; cdr3_aa: CASSLGLATGELFF; cdr3_nt: TGTGCCAGCAGTTTGGGACTAGCGACCGGGGAGCTGTTTTTT
j_call: TRBJ2-1; clone_size: .; v_call: TRBV5-1; d_call: .; cdr3_aa: CASSLGYEQFF; cdr3_nt: TGCGCCAGCAGCCTTGGATATGAGCAGTTCTTC
j_call: TRBJ2-1; clone_size: .; v_call: TRBV19; d_call: .; cdr3_aa: CASSGTYNEQFF; cdr3_nt: TGTGCCAGTTCCGGGACTTACAATGAGCAGTTCTTC
j_call: TRBJ1-2; clone_size: .; v_call: TRBV19; d_call: .; cdr3_aa: CASSIDLLPDIYGYTF; cdr3_nt: TGTGCCAGTAGTATAGATCTATTGCCAGATATCTATGGCTACACCTTC
j_call: TRBJ2-3; clone_size: .; v_call: TRBV4-1; d_call: .; cdr3_aa: CASSQSLSLMGVDTQYF; cdr3_nt: TGCGCCAGCAGCCAATCACTTAGTCTAATGGGGGTAGATACGCAGTATTTT
j_call: TRBJ2-1; clone_size: .; v_call: TRBV27; d_call: .; cdr3_aa: CASSLIWNNEQFF; cdr3_nt: TGTGCCAGCAGTTTAATCTGGAACAATGAGCAGTTCTTC
j_call: TRBJ2-1; clone_size: .; v_call: TRBV6-6; d_call: .; cdr3_aa: CASSSHNEQFF; cdr3_nt: TGTGCCAGCAGTTCCCACAATGAGCAGTTCTTC
j_call: TRBJ2-7; clone_size: .; v_call: TRBV27; d_call: TRBD1; cdr3_aa: CASSSGTGFNEQYF; cdr3_nt: TGTGCCAGCAGTTCCGGGACAGGGTTCAACGAGCAGTACTTC
j_call: TRBJ1-1; clone_size: .; v_call: TRBV28; d_call: .; cdr3_aa: CASIRGNTEAFF; cdr3_nt: TGTGCCAGCATCAGGGGGAACACTGAAGCTTTCTTT
j_call: TRBJ1-2; clone_size: .; v_call: TRBV4-3; d_call: TRBD1; cdr3_aa: CASSQDQGGRTVTYGYTF; cdr3_nt: TGCGCCAGCAGCCAAGATCAAGGGGGCCGGACAGTGACGTATGGCTACACCTTC
j_call: TRBJ2-6; clone_size: once; v_call: TRBV19; d_call: .; cdr3_aa: CASSLGYRSGANVLTF; cdr3_nt: TGTGCCAGTAGTTTAGGGTATCGGTCTGGGGCCAACGTCCTGACTTTC
j_call: TRBJ2-1; clone_size: once; v_call: TRBV30; d_call: .; cdr3_aa: CAWGRMFF; cdr3_nt: TGTGCCTGGGGACGGATGTTCTTC
j_call: TRBJ2-1; clone_size: .; v_call: TRBV7-9; d_call: TRBD2; cdr3_aa: CASSLSGRVENEQFF; cdr3_nt: TGTGCCAGCAGCTTGAGCGGGAGGGTGGAAAATGAGCAGTTCTTC
j_call: TRBJ1-2; clone_size: .; v_call: TRBV9; d_call: TRBD1; cdr3_aa: CASSVGTGGVYGYTF; cdr3_nt: TGTGCCAGCAGCGTAGGGACAGGGGGCGTCTATGGCTACACCTTC
j_call: TRBJ1-5; clone_size: .; v_call: TRBV28; d_call: TRBD1; cdr3_aa: CASRPDRVVRSQPQHF; cdr3_nt: TGTGCCAGCAGACCCGACAGGGTAGTAAGAAGTCAGCCCCAGCATTTT
j_call: TRBJ1-1; clone_size: once; v_call: TRBV6-5; d_call: .; cdr3_aa: CASSYRQYVNTEAFF; cdr3_nt: TGTGCCAGCAGTTACCGACAGTACGTGAACACTGAAGCTTTCTTT
j_call: TRBJ1-2; clone_size: .; v_call: TRBV27; d_call: .; cdr3_aa: CASGYSSYGYTF; cdr3_nt: TGTGCCAGCGGATACTCCAGTTATGGCTACACCTTC
j_call: TRBJ2-3; clone_size: .; v_call: TRBV2; d_call: TRBD2; cdr3_aa: CASSSGTSGFGRTQYF; cdr3_nt: TGTGCCAGCAGTTCCGGGACTAGCGGCTTCGGGAGGACGCAGTATTTT
j_call: TRBJ1-5; clone_size: .; v_call: TRBV27; d_call: .; cdr3_aa: CASSLSLGEYQPQHF; cdr3_nt: TGTGCCAGCAGTTTATCGCTAGGGGAATATCAGCCCCAGCATTTT
j_call: TRBJ2-1; clone_size: .; v_call: TRBV10-3; d_call: .; cdr3_aa: CAIMGSYNEQFF; cdr3_nt: TGTGCCATCATGGGCTCCTACAATGAGCAGTTCTTC